The rows below give T cell receptor beta chains drawn from one sample of a study of T cells in localized non-small cell lung cancer. Assay used: immunoSEQ multiplex PCR; TCRdb lists only in-frame clones, some missing. The sample shows roughly 18,000 clones, around 81% of them seen only once. The sample consisted of peripheral blood, taken before any cancer treatment. All receptors derive from a female donor aged 60 or older with stage I lung adenocarcinoma. Both conserved end residues are trimmed from each CDR3. Each record gives: V gene, clone size, J gene, D gene, CDR3 length, CDR3 protein. The D gene is left open where the match is weak. Clone size, where shown, is once, few, many, or a class for clones that have expanded.

V gene: TRBV5-4
clone size: NA
J gene: TRBJ1-3
D gene: NA
CDR3 length: 11
CDR3 protein: ASSWGPRNTIY

V gene: TRBV5-1
clone size: NA
J gene: TRBJ1-1
D gene: TRBD1
CDR3 length: 12
CDR3 protein: ASSFGTANTEAF

V gene: TRBV18
clone size: NA
J gene: TRBJ1-2
D gene: NA
CDR3 length: 10
CDR3 protein: ASSLQDYGYT

V gene: TRBV6-5
clone size: NA
J gene: TRBJ2-1
D gene: TRBD1
CDR3 length: 11
CDR3 protein: ASSTGTGVSWF

V gene: TRBV25-1
clone size: NA
J gene: TRBJ2-7
D gene: NA
CDR3 length: 11
CDR3 protein: ASRSQGQIEQY

V gene: TRBV18
clone size: few
J gene: TRBJ1-1
D gene: TRBD1
CDR3 length: 13
CDR3 protein: ASSPQGGLNTEAF

V gene: TRBV2
clone size: few
J gene: TRBJ1-1
D gene: NA
CDR3 length: 10
CDR3 protein: ASRTANTEAF

V gene: TRBV5-1
clone size: NA
J gene: TRBJ2-3
D gene: TRBD2
CDR3 length: 13
CDR3 protein: ASSLPAGGTDTQY

V gene: TRBV7-9
clone size: NA
J gene: TRBJ1-4
D gene: TRBD1
CDR3 length: 13
CDR3 protein: ASSTQGALVEKLF

V gene: TRBV5-1
clone size: NA
J gene: TRBJ1-2
D gene: TRBD1
CDR3 length: 11
CDR3 protein: ASSPGTGYGYT

V gene: TRBV18
clone size: NA
J gene: TRBJ2-1
D gene: TRBD2
CDR3 length: 13
CDR3 protein: ASSPLAGDHNEQF

V gene: TRBV5-1
clone size: NA
J gene: TRBJ1-5
D gene: TRBD1
CDR3 length: 14
CDR3 protein: ASSLGTGASNQPQH

V gene: TRBV4-1
clone size: NA
J gene: TRBJ2-1
D gene: NA
CDR3 length: 13
CDR3 protein: ASSQDSHSYNEQF

V gene: TRBV19
clone size: few
J gene: TRBJ1-5
D gene: NA
CDR3 length: 11
CDR3 protein: ASSQQVNQPQH

V gene: TRBV4-2
clone size: NA
J gene: TRBJ1-2
D gene: NA
CDR3 length: 11
CDR3 protein: ASSQEGDWGYT

V gene: TRBV5-4
clone size: NA
J gene: TRBJ1-6
D gene: NA
CDR3 length: 10
CDR3 protein: ASSLDNSPLH

V gene: TRBV2
clone size: NA
J gene: TRBJ1-1
D gene: NA
CDR3 length: 15
CDR3 protein: ASSEALLDSMNTEAF

V gene: TRBV30
clone size: NA
J gene: TRBJ2-1
D gene: TRBD2
CDR3 length: 12
CDR3 protein: AWSAGLANNEQF

V gene: TRBV7-2
clone size: NA
J gene: TRBJ2-7
D gene: TRBD2
CDR3 length: 13
CDR3 protein: ASTGGGHSSYEQY

V gene: TRBV5-1
clone size: once
J gene: TRBJ2-7
D gene: NA
CDR3 length: 9
CDR3 protein: ASSRDYEQY

V gene: TRBV30
clone size: NA
J gene: TRBJ2-7
D gene: NA
CDR3 length: 11
CDR3 protein: AWSDRVIDEQY

V gene: TRBV6-6
clone size: NA
J gene: TRBJ1-1
D gene: NA
CDR3 length: 12
CDR3 protein: AIGVGEESPEAF

V gene: TRBV7-2
clone size: NA
J gene: TRBJ1-1
D gene: NA
CDR3 length: 9
CDR3 protein: ASRRGGGAF

V gene: TRBV5-1
clone size: NA
J gene: TRBJ2-7
D gene: NA
CDR3 length: 12
CDR3 protein: ASSPGRVGVEQY

V gene: TRBV5-1
clone size: NA
J gene: TRBJ2-3
D gene: NA
CDR3 length: 13
CDR3 protein: ASSFGTPGADTQY

V gene: TRBV6-6
clone size: NA
J gene: TRBJ2-7
D gene: NA
CDR3 length: 13
CDR3 protein: ASSYSEGVGYEQY

V gene: TRBV6-1
clone size: NA
J gene: TRBJ2-7
D gene: TRBD1
CDR3 length: 11
CDR3 protein: ASVNRGRHEQY

V gene: TRBV25-1
clone size: NA
J gene: TRBJ2-7
D gene: NA
CDR3 length: 12
CDR3 protein: ASSPLGDSYEQY

V gene: TRBV10-3
clone size: NA
J gene: TRBJ1-1
D gene: NA
CDR3 length: 11
CDR3 protein: AISIMENTEAF

V gene: TRBV4-3
clone size: NA
J gene: TRBJ2-5
D gene: TRBD2
CDR3 length: 13
CDR3 protein: ASSLVAGGLETQY

V gene: TRBV11-2
clone size: NA
J gene: TRBJ1-2
D gene: NA
CDR3 length: 10
CDR3 protein: ASSLNGYGYT

V gene: TRBV10-2
clone size: NA
J gene: TRBJ1-4
D gene: NA
CDR3 length: 12
CDR3 protein: ASSEVGVEEKLF

V gene: TRBV5-1
clone size: NA
J gene: TRBJ1-2
D gene: NA
CDR3 length: 11
CDR3 protein: ASRLGFSDGYT

V gene: TRBV18
clone size: NA
J gene: TRBJ1-1
D gene: NA
CDR3 length: 12
CDR3 protein: ASSPSGVYTEAF

V gene: TRBV6-5
clone size: NA
J gene: TRBJ1-2
D gene: NA
CDR3 length: 12
CDR3 protein: ASSYSYTNYGYT

V gene: TRBV19
clone size: NA
J gene: TRBJ1-2
D gene: NA
CDR3 length: 11
CDR3 protein: ASSILADYGYT

V gene: TRBV2
clone size: NA
J gene: TRBJ1-5
D gene: TRBD1
CDR3 length: 12
CDR3 protein: ASRGTGVNQPQH

V gene: TRBV10-1
clone size: NA
J gene: TRBJ2-5
D gene: TRBD1
CDR3 length: 14
CDR3 protein: ASSEGTGTNQETQY

V gene: TRBV7-8
clone size: NA
J gene: TRBJ1-1
D gene: NA
CDR3 length: 15
CDR3 protein: ASSERFVQGPNTEAF

V gene: TRBV18
clone size: NA
J gene: TRBJ1-1
D gene: NA
CDR3 length: 13
CDR3 protein: ASSPPWFRATEAF

V gene: TRBV4-1
clone size: few
J gene: TRBJ1-1
D gene: NA
CDR3 length: 13
CDR3 protein: ASSPFGSGGPEAF

V gene: TRBV13
clone size: NA
J gene: TRBJ2-7
D gene: TRBD1
CDR3 length: 12
CDR3 protein: ASSRTGGRYEQY

V gene: TRBV11-2
clone size: NA
J gene: TRBJ2-7
D gene: NA
CDR3 length: 13
CDR3 protein: ASSLAAKGKLEQY

V gene: TRBV2
clone size: NA
J gene: TRBJ1-2
D gene: NA
CDR3 length: 12
CDR3 protein: AIPSRASDYGYT

V gene: TRBV5-1
clone size: NA
J gene: TRBJ2-3
D gene: NA
CDR3 length: 13
CDR3 protein: ASSLGQGEADTQY

V gene: TRBV2
clone size: NA
J gene: TRBJ2-7
D gene: NA
CDR3 length: 10
CDR3 protein: ASITGLSGQY

V gene: TRBV7-9
clone size: NA
J gene: TRBJ2-7
D gene: NA
CDR3 length: 10
CDR3 protein: ASSPGSHEQY